These T cell receptor beta chains were read from a single sample in a study of blood T cell repertoires in COVID-19. The repertoire was sequenced with immunoSEQ multiplex PCR; TCRdb's copy has only in-frame clones and lacks some. The sample has roughly 150,000 clones, roughly 85% seen once. The sample taken for sequencing was peripheral blood. These receptors all come from a man aged 45-60 years with acute or convalescent COVID-19. Both conserved end residues are trimmed from each CDR3. The order of the fields is CDR3 length, V gene, CDR3 protein.

12,TRBV5-1,ARATGGSNYGYT
14,TRBV7-8,ASSRGPGLAFNEQF
10,TRBV7-9,ASSPQRPEQY
13,TRBV9,ASSPWGTGFDEAF
12,TRBV6-5,ASRTTRTLYEQY
13,TRBV27,ASSQGLAGVFKQF
14,TRBV5-4,AIPGTSGSSGGELF
12,TRBV6-5,ASSLAGESDTQY
12,TRBV25-1,ASSERGRDYGYT
11,TRBV2,ATGQDRNTEAF
12,TRBV5-6,ASSLRRRSYGYT
12,TRBV3-1/TRBV3-2,ASSQALAGARQY
13,TRBV7-9,ASSLFPGAGYEQY
13,TRBV3-1/TRBV3-2,ASSLGGVNTGELF
12,TRBV5-4,ASNPTGMNTEAF
13,TRBV24-1,ATSDSTENTGELF
13,TRBV9,ASSRQGSSGNTIY
9,TRBV12-3/TRBV12-4,ASSRTYEQY
13,TRBV10-3,AISEGDRDSQPQH
14,TRBV29-1,SVALGQDRRNSPLH
15,TRBV21-1,ASSKGSGSENTGELF
12,TRBV18,ASSPNKGDNGQF
16,TRBV5-5,ASSIQGLAETTPYEQY
13,TRBV5-4,ASSLYQAFTDTQY
10,TRBV5-4,ASSLFQEKLF
12,TRBV7-2,ASSQPPRVGTQY
12,TRBV27,ASSPSSGFRKLF
12,TRBV5-1,ASSGRTGNTEAF
12,TRBV28,ASSPDRESYEQY
15,TRBV5-4,ASSSGQGIRVGYGYT
16,TRBV27,ASSKNNTGGSRTYEQY
13,TRBV28,ASRFGQVGGNTIY
13,TRBV5-1,ASSSQLDRMGGYT
13,TRBV6-5,ASSYSRQGGDGYT
12,TRBV6-5,ASSQGQASAEAF
11,TRBV11-2,ASSLGQSYEQY
13,TRBV9,ASSVSGQGYNEQF
13,TRBV6-5,ASSSGPQGNSPLH
12,TRBV3-1/TRBV3-2,ASSQPGFQETQY
11,TRBV19,ASSILPGNTIY
11,TRBV15,ATSLGAGTEAF
16,TRBV27,ASSLDRGLSSYNSPLH
14,TRBV9,ASSKRAGTYNSPLH
12,TRBV5-1,ASSSGQGGTEAF
9,TRBV29-1,SVRVTGELF
18,TRBV24-1,ATSDNDGTSGGVGRETQY
14,TRBV10-3,AISGQGASRFAEAF
13,TRBV7-3,ASSKTGQGTDTQY